These 5 T cell receptor beta chains share one sample of origin, sequenced in a study of shared clonotypes between healthy human individuals. The table came from immunoSEQ multiplex PCR; TCRdb's copy has only in-frame clones and leaves some out. The table includes 2 million to 2.5 million clones, 85% to 95% detected once. Sequencing was performed on naive CD4+ T cells from PBMCs. Subset given: CD45RA+ positively selected. The receptors derive from a man aged 18 to 30 in good health. Some clones in this sample may be carry-over from other donors' samples.

Notes on this clone: This specimen includes other DNA sequences encoding the same CDR3. This chain connects TRBV28 to TRBJ1-2, with D uncertain. The CDR3 has 11 amino acids. Germline-derived CDR1 and CDR2 are MDHEN and SYDVKM. The ends were cut back, 8 bases at V and 2 bases at J, with 6 bases in the middle. In DNA, the CDR3 is TGTGCCAGCCGGGTAAACTATGGCTACACCTTC. Amino acid sequence: CASRVNYGYTF.

The chain uses TRBV19 and TRBJ1-6; TRBD1 matches at 8 bases. V lost 5 bases, J lost 5 bases, and 8 bases stayed unmatched. CDR1 and CDR2 (germline): LNHDA, SQIVND (reference sequence). This CDR3 region has 16 residues. The CDR3 DNA is TGTGCCAGTAGTCTTTGGACAGGGAGAAATAATTCACCCCTCCACTTT. This encodes CASSLWTGRNNSPLHF.

The CDR3 DNA is TGTGCCTGGAGTGTAAGACAGGTCACGGCCACCATATATTTT. Its protein product is CAWSVRQVTATIYF. The chain employs TRBV30 and TRBJ1-3; tentative D call: TRBD1 (6 bases). V was clipped by 0 bases and J by 9 bases, with 15 bases between them. Germline-derived CDR1 and CDR2 are GTSNPN and SVGIG (reference sequence). There are 14 residues in the CDR3.

This sequence joins TRBV4-3 and TRBJ2-2; D possibly corresponds to TRBD2 (6 bases). Germline loops: CDR1 LGHNA, CDR2 YSLEER. This CDR3 is built from 17 residues. The germline V and J ends were trimmed by 0 bases and 4 bases, with 15 bases remaining between them. The DNA of the CDR3 is TGCGCCAGCAGCCAAGATCTACTGGGAGGCAGCACCGGGGAGCTGTTTTTT. Its protein product is CASSQDLLGGSTGELFF.

The V call is TRBV18, the J call TRBJ2-7, with TRBD2 matching 10 bases. The V gene end was trimmed by 3 bases and the J gene end by 5 bases; junction bases not matched to a gene: 7. The CDR3 totals 15 residues. Looked up from germline, CDR1 is KGHSH and CDR2 is LQKENI. The CDR3 is CASSPAGLAVHEQYF. The DNA for the CDR3 is TGTGCCAGCTCACCGGCCGGACTAGCGGTACACGAGCAGTACTTC.